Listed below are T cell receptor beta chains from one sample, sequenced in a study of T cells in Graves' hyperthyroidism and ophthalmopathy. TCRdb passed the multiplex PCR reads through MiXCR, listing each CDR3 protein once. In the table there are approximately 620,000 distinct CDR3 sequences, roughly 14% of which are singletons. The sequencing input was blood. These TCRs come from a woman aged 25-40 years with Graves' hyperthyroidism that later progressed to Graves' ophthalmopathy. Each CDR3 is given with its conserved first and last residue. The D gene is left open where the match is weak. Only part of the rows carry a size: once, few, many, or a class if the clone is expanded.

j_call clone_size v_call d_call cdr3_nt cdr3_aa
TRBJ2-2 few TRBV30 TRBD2 TGTGCCTGGAGTGTACTAAGTCGGGGGGAGGGCCCCGGGGAGCTGTTTTTT CAWSVLSRGEGPGELFF
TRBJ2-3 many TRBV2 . TGTGCCAGCAGGGACCTAACAGGGAAAAGTAGCATAGATACGCAGTATTTT CASRDLTGKSSIDTQYF
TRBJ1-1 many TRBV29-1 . TGCAGCGTTCTCAGTGGACAAGCGAACACTGAAGCTTTCTTT CSVLSGQANTEAFF
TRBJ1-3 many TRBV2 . TGTGCCAGCAGTTACACAGGGATCAACACCATATATTTT CASSYTGINTIYF
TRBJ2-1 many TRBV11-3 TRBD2 TGTGCCAGCAGTCCCCTGCTAGCGGGAGGGCCTGAGCAGTTCTTC CASSPLLAGGPEQFF
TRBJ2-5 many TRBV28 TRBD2 TGTGCCAGCAGTTTGGGCGGGAGGGCCGGAGAGACCCAGTACTTC CASSLGGRAGETQYF
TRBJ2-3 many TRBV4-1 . TGCGCCAGCAGCCAGCCCTCGGGACTGGGGGTCCCAGATACGCAGTATTTT CASSQPSGLGVPDTQYF
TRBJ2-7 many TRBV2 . TGTGCCAGCACCAGGCAGGGCAACGAGCAGTACTTC CASTRQGNEQYF
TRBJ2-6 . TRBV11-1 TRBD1 TGCGCCAGCAGCTCACTACGGGACAGGGGACCCTCTGGGGCCAACGTCCTGACTTTC CASSSLRDRGPSGANVLTF
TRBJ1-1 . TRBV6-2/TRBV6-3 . TGTGCCAGCAGTTACTCTTACAGGAACACTGAAGCTTTCTTT CASSYSYRNTEAFF
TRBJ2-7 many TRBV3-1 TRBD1 TGTGCCAGCAGCCAAGTGACAGGGGGCTCATCGGAGCAGTACTTC CASSQVTGGSSEQYF
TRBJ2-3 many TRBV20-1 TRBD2 TGCAGTGCTAGTATCCGGGAGGGTGGCACAGATACGCAGTATTTT CSASIREGGTDTQYF
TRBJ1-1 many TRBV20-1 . TGCAGTGCTAGGGAGGCGCAGATGAACACTGAAGCTTTCTTT CSAREAQMNTEAFF
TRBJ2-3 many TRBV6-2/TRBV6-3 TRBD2 TGTGCCAGCAGACGAGCAGCGGGAGTCACAGATACGCAGTATTTT CASRRAAGVTDTQYF
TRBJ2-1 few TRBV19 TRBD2 TGTGCCAGTAGTATGGGGCTAGCGGGAGCCACCAATGAGCAGTTCTTC CASSMGLAGATNEQFF
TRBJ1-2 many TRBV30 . TGTGCCTGGAGTGTATATGGAAAGGGTAGCTACACCTTC CAWSVYGKGSYTF
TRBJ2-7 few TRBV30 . TGTGCCTGGAGTGGCCGGACTGAAAACTACTCCTACGAGCAGTACTTC CAWSGRTENYSYEQYF
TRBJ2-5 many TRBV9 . TGTGCCAGCAGCGTAGGGCCTACAGGGATGGGTGAGACCCAGTACTTC CASSVGPTGMGETQYF
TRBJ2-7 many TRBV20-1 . TGCAGTGCTAACGGGAACTCCTACGAGCAGTACTTC CSANGNSYEQYF
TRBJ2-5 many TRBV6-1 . TGTGCCAGCAGTGCCCCTTCGGAGACCCAGTACTTC CASSAPSETQYF